The 22 T cell receptor beta chains below all came from one sample that was sequenced in a study of shared clonotypes between healthy human individuals. Generated by immunoSEQ multiplex PCR, the TCRdb table keeps only in-frame clones and is missing some. The sample lists about 1.5 million clones; more than 95% were seen once. The sequenced sample consisted of naive CD4+ T cells sorted from blood. Sample subset: CD45RA+ positively selected. The receptors were gathered from a man aged 30 to 39 in good health.

The genes are TRBV7-3 and TRBJ2-5; 8 positions match TRBD2. Germline trimming cut 0 bases from V and 5 bases from J; bases unmatched to any gene: 14. This CDR3 is built from 18 residues. CDR1 is SGHTA and CDR2 is FQGTGA in the germline V gene. This CDR3 is CASSLTQGGIAGLETQYF. In DNA, the CDR3 is TGTGCCAGCAGCTTAACCCAGGGAGGGATAGCGGGACTGGAGACCCAGTACTTC.

V usage is TRBV5-6 and J usage is TRBJ2-1, with D unclear. Germline lookup yields CDR1 SGHDT and CDR2 YYEEEE. Trimming took 2 bases from V and 8 from J, leaving 11 bases between them. The CDR3 totals 13 residues. The CDR3 spells CASSFSYSYEQFF. DNA for the CDR3: TGTGCCAGCAGCTTTTCGTATTCGTATGAGCAGTTCTTC. Complete variable domain (other parts from reference TRBV5-6 and TRBJ2-1): DAGVTQSPTHLIKTRGQQVTLRCSPKSGHDTVSWYQQALGQGPQFIFQYYEEEERQRGNFPDRFSGHQFPNYSSELNVNALLLGDSALYLCASSFSYSYEQFFGPGTRLTVL.

With regard to this clone: The same CDR3 arises from other DNA sequences in this sample as well. The chain couples TRBV18 to TRBJ2-1, with 10 positions matching TRBD2. V lost 5 bases to trimming and J lost 5 bases; unmatched junction nucleotides: 3. The CDR3 has 14 residues. CDR1 is KGHSH and CDR2 is LQKENI in the germline V gene. CDR3 sequence (DNA): TGTGCCAGCTCAGAACTAGCGGGAAACAATGAGCAGTTCTTC. Encoded protein: CASSELAGNNEQFF.

The V call is TRBV5-6, the J call TRBJ2-1; TRBD2 agrees at 10 bases. The CDR3 has 16 residues. Germline V gene sequence: CDR1 SGHDT, CDR2 YYEEEE. V trimming: 2 bases; J trimming: 4 bases; junction bases outside the gene matches: 6. DNA of the CDR3: TGTGCCAGCAGCTTCCTAGCGGGAGTATCTTACAATGAGCAGTTCTTC. Protein: CASSFLAGVSYNEQFF.

V is TRBV7-2 and J is TRBJ2-3, with 12 positions matching TRBD2. CDR1 SGHTA and CDR2 FQGNSA come from the germline V gene. Trimming cost V 2 bases and J 0 bases; bases outside gene matches: 3. There are 17 residues in the CDR3. Written as DNA, the CDR3 is TGTGCCAGCAGCTTATGGGGGACTAGCGGGAGCACAGATACGCAGTATTTT. Translated: CASSLWGTSGSTDTQYF.

The V and J genes are TRBV6-6 and TRBJ1-4, with D possibly matching TRBD1 (5 bases). CDR3 size: 15 residues. The V end lost 2 bases, the J end lost 7 bases, and 14 bases lay between the germline ends. Germline V gives CDR1 MNHNY, CDR2 SVGAGI (reference sequence). The CDR3 region is CASSYTTGLGEKLFF. CDR3 sequence (DNA): TGTGCCAGCAGTTACACCACGGGGCTTGGTGAAAAACTGTTTTTT.

This chain joins TRBV10-2 and TRBJ2-1; 7 bases align to TRBD1. Germline V gene sequence: CDR1 WSHSY, CDR2 SAAADI. This CDR3 region has 13 residues. J was trimmed by 4 bases and V by 8 bases; bases with no gene match: 5. The CDR3 here is CASGSRGYNEQFF. As DNA, the CDR3 is TGCGCCAGCGGGAGCAGGGGGTACAATGAGCAGTTCTTC.

In this sample, this clone turned up once. The chain joins TRBV7-2 to TRBJ2-2; 10 positions agree with TRBD2. The CDR3 covers 17 residues. Germline CDR1 and CDR2: SGHTA and FQGNSA. Losses at the gene ends were 1 base for V and 4 bases for J; bases not matched to a gene: 6. The CDR3 here is CASSLEAGGPSTGELFF. CDR3 bases: TGTGCCAGCAGCTTAGAAGCGGGAGGGCCGAGCACCGGGGAGCTGTTTTTT.

The rearrangement uses TRBV19 and TRBJ2-2, with TRBD1 matching over 9 bases. This CDR3 comprises 15 residues. Trimming at V came to 2 bases and at J to 6 bases, leaving 4 bases not matched to a gene. CDR1 and CDR2 from the germline V gene are LNHDA and SQIVND (reference sequence). In DNA, the CDR3 is TGTGCCAGTAGTATACAGCGACAGGGGGCCGGGGAGCTGTTTTTT. Its protein is CASSIQRQGAGELFF.

The genes are TRBV5-4 and TRBJ1-2; 7 nucleotides match TRBD1. In germline, CDR1 is SGHNT, CDR2 YYREEE (reference sequence). This CDR3 is built from 18 residues. J gave up 8 bases and V 0 bases, and 19 bases lay outside the gene matches. In nucleotides, the CDR3 is TGTGCCAGCAGCTTGGGAGGGCGGGACAGCCGACCACGGGGAGGCTACACCTTC. As protein: CASSLGGRDSRPRGGYTF. Variable domain in full (rest from reference TRBV5-4 and TRBJ1-2): ETGVTQSPTHLIKTRGQQVTLRCSSQSGHNTVSWYQQALGQGPQFIFQYYREEENGRGNFPPRFSGLQFPNYSSELNVNALELDDSALYLCASSLGGRDSRPRGGYTFGSGTRLTVV.

The chain has TRBV28 and TRBJ2-7, with 10 positions matching TRBD1. This CDR3 contains 12 residues. Per the germline V gene, CDR1 is MDHEN and CDR2 is SYDVKM. Trimming removed 6 bases from V and 5 bases from J; junction bases left unmatched: 1. The CDR3 coding sequence is TGTGCCAGCAGGACAGGGGGCCACGAGCAGTACTTC. It is translated as CASRTGGHEQYF. The full variable domain, with the rest looked up from reference TRBV28 and TRBJ2-7, is DVKVTQSSRYLVKRTGEKVFLECVQDMDHENMFWYRQDPGLGLRLIYFSYDVKMKEKGDIPEGYSVSREKKERFSLILESASTNQTSMYLCASRTGGHEQYFGPGTRLTVT.

The rearrangement uses TRBV9 and TRBJ2-3; D is possibly TRBD2 (5 bases). Trimming removed 2 bases at V and 5 bases at J, with 12 bases between. From germline, CDR1 is SGDLS and CDR2 YYNGEE. The CDR3 runs 14 residues. The CDR3 sequence is CASSVSISEDTQYF. CDR3 coding DNA: TGTGCCAGCAGCGTGTCAATTAGCGAAGATACGCAGTATTTT.

The table lists this clone with a count of one. This chain uses TRBV10-2 with TRBJ2-1; the D is unclear. The CDR3 is made up of 14 amino acids. Trimming took off 8 bases at V and 1 base at J, with 12 bases between the two ends. Germline loops: CDR1 WSHSY, CDR2 SAAADI. DNA for the CDR3: TGCGCCAGCCTGGGCGCGAGTTCCTACAATGAGCAGTTCTTC. Translating it yields CASLGASSYNEQFF.

This clone appeared a few times. The genes are TRBV6-4 and TRBJ1-2; D gene ambiguous. Germline V gene lookup returns CDR1 MRHNA and CDR2 SNTAGT. V was cut by 3 bases and J by 9 bases, with 11 bases left in between. This CDR3 has 12 residues. The CDR3 here is CASSDSGRSYTF. The DNA for the CDR3 is TGTGCCAGCAGTGATTCAGGCCGGAGCTACACCTTC.

The genes are TRBV5-4 and TRBJ2-2; D might be TRBD1 (6 bases). V lost 6 bases to trimming and J lost 4 bases, with 16 bases between them. This CDR3 spans 15 amino acids. The germline gives CDR1 SGHNT, CDR2 YYREEE (reference sequence). As DNA, the CDR3 is TGTGCCAGCACCAATCGGGCAGGGGTCACCGGGGAGCTGTTTTTT. The encoded protein is CASTNRAGVTGELFF.

The V and J genes are TRBV2 and TRBJ2-7; tentative D call: TRBD1 (6 bases). Trimming pared 4 bases from V and 6 bases from J, leaving 19 bases between. The CDR3 covers 15 residues. Germline CDR1 is SNHLY and CDR2 is FYNNEI. This chain's CDR3 is CASSVLWGKTGEQYF. The CDR3 DNA reads as TGTGCCAGCAGTGTTTTGTGGGGCAAGACAGGCGAGCAGTACTTC.

The rearrangement joins TRBV7-2 to TRBJ1-3, with unresolved D. The CDR3 sequence is 17 residues long. The germline CDR1 and CDR2 sequences are SGHTA and FQGNSA. Trimming cost V 1 base and J 3 bases, with 16 bases left between them. The CDR3 reads CASSLVATARSGNTIYF. The CDR3 DNA sequence: TGTGCCAGCAGCTTAGTAGCAACCGCACGAAGTGGAAACACCATATATTTT.

V gene TRBV7-9 combines with J gene TRBJ1-2, with D unclear. This CDR3 is built from 15 residues. Trimming shortened V by 5 bases and J by 0 bases, and 13 bases separated the two germline ends. Germline CDR1 is SEHNR and CDR2 is FQNEAQ (reference sequence). CDR3 bases: TGTGCCAGCAGCGGCAACCCCGGAGCTAACTATGGCTACACCTTC. Translating it yields CASSGNPGANYGYTF.

The rearrangement uses TRBV2 and TRBJ2-1; D not resolved. The germline V gene encodes CDR1 SNHLY and CDR2 FYNNEI. The CDR3 runs 14 residues. V lost 1 base to trimming and J lost 6 bases, with 10 bases between them. CDR3 residues: CASSEVATPNEQFF. The CDR3 DNA is TGTGCCAGCAGTGAAGTCGCTACTCCCAATGAGCAGTTCTTC.

The rearrangement joins TRBV18 to TRBJ2-1; 11 bases match TRBD2. The CDR3 sequence is 15 residues long. CDR1 and CDR2 (germline): KGHSH, LQKENI. V shed 2 bases, J shed 7 bases, and the junction held 4 bases outside the gene matches. CDR3 sequence: CASSPGASGRNEQFF. CDR3 coding DNA: TGTGCCAGCTCACCAGGGGCTAGCGGGAGGAATGAGCAGTTCTTC.

Remarks on this clone: Additional DNA sequences in this sample encode the identical CDR3. The genes are TRBV28 and TRBJ1-1; D remains unclear. Deletions cut 5 bases from V and 0 bases from J, with 10 bases between. In germline, CDR1 is MDHEN, CDR2 SYDVKM. CDR3 length: 14 amino acids. The CDR3 is CASSPQGMNTEAFF. CDR3 nucleotide sequence: TGTGCCAGCAGTCCGCAAGGAATGAACACTGAAGCTTTCTTT.

This clone has just a few counts. The chain couples TRBV5-3 to TRBJ2-7; no firm D call. TRBV5-3 is classed as an ORF, of uncertain function. The V and J ends lost 4 bases and 2 bases respectively, with 16 bases between them. The CDR3 is 15 amino acids. Here the CDR3 reads CARSLRMLGPYEQYF. CDR3 nucleotide sequence: TGTGCCAGAAGCCTACGGATGCTTGGCCCCTACGAGCAGTACTTC.